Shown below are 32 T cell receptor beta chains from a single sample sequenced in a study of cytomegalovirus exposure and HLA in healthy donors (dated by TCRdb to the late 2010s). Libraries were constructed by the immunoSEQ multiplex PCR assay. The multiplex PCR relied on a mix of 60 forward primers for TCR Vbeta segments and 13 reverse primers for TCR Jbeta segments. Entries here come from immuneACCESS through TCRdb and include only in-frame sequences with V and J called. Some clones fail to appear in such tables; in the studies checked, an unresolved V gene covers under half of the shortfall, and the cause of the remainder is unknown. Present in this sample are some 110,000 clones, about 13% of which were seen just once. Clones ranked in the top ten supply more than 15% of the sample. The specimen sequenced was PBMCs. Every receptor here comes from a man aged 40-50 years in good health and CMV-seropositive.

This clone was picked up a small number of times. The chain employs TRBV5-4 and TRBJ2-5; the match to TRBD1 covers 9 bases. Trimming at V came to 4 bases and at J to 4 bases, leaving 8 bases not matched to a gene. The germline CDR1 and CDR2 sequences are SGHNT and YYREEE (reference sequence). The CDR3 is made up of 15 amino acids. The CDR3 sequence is CASSLGTGWPETQYF. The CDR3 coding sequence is TGTGCCAGCAGCCTTGGGACAGGGTGGCCAGAGACCCAGTACTTC.

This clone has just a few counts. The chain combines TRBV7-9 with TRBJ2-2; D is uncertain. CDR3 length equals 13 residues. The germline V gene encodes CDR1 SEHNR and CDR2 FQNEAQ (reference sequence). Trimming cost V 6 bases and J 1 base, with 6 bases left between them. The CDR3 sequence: CASSSRNTGELFF. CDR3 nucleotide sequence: TGTGCCAGCAGTTCCAGGAACACCGGGGAGCTGTTTTTT.

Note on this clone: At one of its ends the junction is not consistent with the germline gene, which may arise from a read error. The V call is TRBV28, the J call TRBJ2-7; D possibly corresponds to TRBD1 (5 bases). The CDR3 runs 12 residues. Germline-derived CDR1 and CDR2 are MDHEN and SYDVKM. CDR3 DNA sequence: TGTGCCAGCAGTTGGGGCTCCGACGAGCAGTACTTC. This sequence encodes CASSWGSDEQYF.

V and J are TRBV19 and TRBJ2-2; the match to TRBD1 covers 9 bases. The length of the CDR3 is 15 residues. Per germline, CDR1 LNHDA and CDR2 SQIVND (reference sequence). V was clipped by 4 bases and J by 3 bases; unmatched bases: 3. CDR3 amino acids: CASSTTGGYTGELFF. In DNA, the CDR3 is TGTGCCAGTAGTACGACAGGGGGGTACACCGGGGAGCTGTTTTTT.

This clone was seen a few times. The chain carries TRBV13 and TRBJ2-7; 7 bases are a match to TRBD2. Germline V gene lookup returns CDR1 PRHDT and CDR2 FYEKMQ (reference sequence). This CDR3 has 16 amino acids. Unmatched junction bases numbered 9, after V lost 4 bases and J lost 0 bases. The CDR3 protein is CASSYNSAGISYEQYF. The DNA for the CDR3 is TGTGCCAGCAGCTACAACTCAGCGGGAATCTCCTACGAGCAGTACTTC.

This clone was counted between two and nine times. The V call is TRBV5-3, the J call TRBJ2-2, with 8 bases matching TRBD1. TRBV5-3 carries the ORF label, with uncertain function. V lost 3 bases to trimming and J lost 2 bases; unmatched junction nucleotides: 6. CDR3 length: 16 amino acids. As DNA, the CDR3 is TGTGCCAGAAGCTCACCGGGACAGGCAAACACCGGGGAGCTGTTTTTT. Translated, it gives CARSSPGQANTGELFF.

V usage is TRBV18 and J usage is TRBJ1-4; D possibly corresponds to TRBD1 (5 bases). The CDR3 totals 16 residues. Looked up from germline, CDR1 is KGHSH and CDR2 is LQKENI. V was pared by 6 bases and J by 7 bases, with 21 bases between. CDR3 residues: CASSQGRGGLTEKLFF. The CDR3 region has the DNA TGTGCCAGCTCCCAAGGGCGCGGGGGACTTACTGAAAAACTGTTTTTT.

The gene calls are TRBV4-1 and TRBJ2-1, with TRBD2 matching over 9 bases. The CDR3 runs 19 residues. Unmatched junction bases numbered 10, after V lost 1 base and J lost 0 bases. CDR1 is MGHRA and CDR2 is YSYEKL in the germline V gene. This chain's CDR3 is CASSQVRLADLSSYNEQFF. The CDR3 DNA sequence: TGCGCCAGCAGCCAAGTTAGACTAGCGGACCTGAGCTCCTACAATGAGCAGTTCTTC.

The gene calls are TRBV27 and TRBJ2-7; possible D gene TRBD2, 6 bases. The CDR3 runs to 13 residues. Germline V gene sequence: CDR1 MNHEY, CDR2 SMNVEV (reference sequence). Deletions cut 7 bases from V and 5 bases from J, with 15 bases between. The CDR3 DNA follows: TGTGCCAGCATGGCACTAGCCGGGCACGAGCAGTACTTC. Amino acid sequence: CASMALAGHEQYF.

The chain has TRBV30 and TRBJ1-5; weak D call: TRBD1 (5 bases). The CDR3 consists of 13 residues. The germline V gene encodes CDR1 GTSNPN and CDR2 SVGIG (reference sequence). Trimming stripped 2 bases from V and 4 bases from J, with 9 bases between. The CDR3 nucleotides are TGTGCCTGGAGTATCAGGGATAATCAGCCCCAGCATTTT. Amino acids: CAWSIRDNQPQHF.

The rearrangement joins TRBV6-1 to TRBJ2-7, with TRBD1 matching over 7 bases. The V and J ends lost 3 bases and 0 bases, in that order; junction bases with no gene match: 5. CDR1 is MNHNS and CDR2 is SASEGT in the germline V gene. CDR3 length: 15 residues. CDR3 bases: TGTGCCAGCAGTGAGGGACAGAATTACTCCTACGAGCAGTACTTC. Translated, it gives CASSEGQNYSYEQYF.

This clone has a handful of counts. This CDR3 reads CASRVWSNQPQHF. As DNA, the CDR3 is TGTGCCAGCAGGGTATGGAGTAATCAGCCCCAGCATTTT. The chain links TRBV28 to TRBJ1-5; D remains unclear. The CDR3 is made up of 13 amino acids. V was shortened by 6 bases and J by 4 bases, with 10 bases between the two germline ends. Germline V lookup: CDR1 MDHEN, CDR2 SYDVKM.

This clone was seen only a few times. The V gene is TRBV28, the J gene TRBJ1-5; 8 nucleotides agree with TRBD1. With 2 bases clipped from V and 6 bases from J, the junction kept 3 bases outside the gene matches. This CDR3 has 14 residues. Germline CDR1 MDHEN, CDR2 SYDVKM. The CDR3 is CASSLQGASQPQHF. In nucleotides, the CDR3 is TGTGCCAGCAGTTTACAGGGGGCGAGTCAGCCCCAGCATTTT.

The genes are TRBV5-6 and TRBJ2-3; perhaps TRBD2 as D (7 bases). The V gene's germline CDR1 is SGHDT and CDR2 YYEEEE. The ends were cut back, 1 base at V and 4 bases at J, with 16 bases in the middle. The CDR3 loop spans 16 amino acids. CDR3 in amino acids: CASSLRGAYVSDTQYF. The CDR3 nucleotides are TGTGCCAGCAGCTTGCGGGGGGCGTACGTCTCAGATACGCAGTATTTT.

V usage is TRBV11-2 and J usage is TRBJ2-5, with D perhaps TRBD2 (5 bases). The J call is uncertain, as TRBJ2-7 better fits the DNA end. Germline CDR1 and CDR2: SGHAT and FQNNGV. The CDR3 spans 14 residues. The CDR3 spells CASSRSGASYEQYF. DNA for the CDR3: TGTGCCAGCAGCCGCAGCGGAGCCTCCTACGAGCAGTACTTC.

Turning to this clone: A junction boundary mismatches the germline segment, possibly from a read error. In DNA form, the CDR3 reads TGTGCCGGCAGCTCCCAGCGGGCAATACGGGAGACCCAGTACTTC. Protein sequence: CAGSSQRAIRETQYF. The chain combines TRBV5-6 with TRBJ2-5; D is perhaps TRBD2 (6 bases). The CDR3 sequence is 15 residues long. Germline CDR1 reads SGHDT; CDR2 reads YYEEEE.

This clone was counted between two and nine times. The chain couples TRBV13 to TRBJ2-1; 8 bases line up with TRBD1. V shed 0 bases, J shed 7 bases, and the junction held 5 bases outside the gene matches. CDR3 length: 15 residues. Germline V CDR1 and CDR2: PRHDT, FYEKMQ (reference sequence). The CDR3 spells CASSLGDRGFNEQFF. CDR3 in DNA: TGTGCCAGCAGCTTAGGAGACAGGGGTTTTAATGAGCAGTTCTTC.

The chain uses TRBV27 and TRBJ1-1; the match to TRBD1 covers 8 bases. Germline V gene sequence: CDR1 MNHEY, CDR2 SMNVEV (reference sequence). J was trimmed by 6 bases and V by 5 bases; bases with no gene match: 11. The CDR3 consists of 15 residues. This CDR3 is CASSNRGWGGPEAFF. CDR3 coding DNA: TGTGCCAGCAGTAACAGGGGGTGGGGGGGGCCTGAAGCTTTCTTT.

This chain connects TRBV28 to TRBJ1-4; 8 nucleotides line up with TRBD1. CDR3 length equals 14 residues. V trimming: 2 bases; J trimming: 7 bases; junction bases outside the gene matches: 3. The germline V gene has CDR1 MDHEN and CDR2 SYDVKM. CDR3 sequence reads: CASSLRQGLEKLFF. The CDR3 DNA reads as TGTGCCAGCAGTTTAAGACAGGGGCTTGAAAAACTGTTTTTT.

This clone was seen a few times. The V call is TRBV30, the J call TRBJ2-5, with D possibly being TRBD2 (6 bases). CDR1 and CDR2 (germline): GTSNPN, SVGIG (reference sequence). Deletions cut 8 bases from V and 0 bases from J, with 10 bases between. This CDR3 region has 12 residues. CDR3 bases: TGTGCCGGAGGGGCCGACCAAGAGACCCAGTACTTC. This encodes CAGGADQETQYF.

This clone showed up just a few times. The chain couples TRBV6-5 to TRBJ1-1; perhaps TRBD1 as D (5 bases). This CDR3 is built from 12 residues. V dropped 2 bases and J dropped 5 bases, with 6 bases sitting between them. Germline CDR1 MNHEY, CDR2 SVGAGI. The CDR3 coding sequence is TGTGCCAGCAGTTACGGGGGGACTGAAGCTTTCTTT. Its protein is CASSYGGTEAFF.

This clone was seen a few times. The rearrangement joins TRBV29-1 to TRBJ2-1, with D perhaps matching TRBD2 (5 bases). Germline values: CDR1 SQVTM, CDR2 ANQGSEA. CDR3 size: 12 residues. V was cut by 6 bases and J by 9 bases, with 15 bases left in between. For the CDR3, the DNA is TGCAGCGTAGAGGGAGCGGCGGGTGAGCAGTTCTTC. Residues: CSVEGAAGEQFF.

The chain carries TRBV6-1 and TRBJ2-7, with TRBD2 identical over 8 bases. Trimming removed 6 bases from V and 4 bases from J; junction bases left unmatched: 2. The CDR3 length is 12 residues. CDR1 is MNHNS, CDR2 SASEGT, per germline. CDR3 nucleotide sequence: TGTGCCAGCAGCGGACTAGCTTACGAGCAGTACTTC. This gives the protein CASSGLAYEQYF.

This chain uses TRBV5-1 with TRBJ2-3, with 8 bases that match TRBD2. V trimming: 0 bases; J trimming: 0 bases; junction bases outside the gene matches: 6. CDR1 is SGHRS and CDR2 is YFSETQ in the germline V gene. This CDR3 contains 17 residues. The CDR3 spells CASSLGLSGESTDTQYF. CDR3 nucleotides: TGCGCCAGCAGCTTGGGCCTTAGCGGGGAGAGCACAGATACGCAGTATTTT.

CDR3 nucleotides: TGTGCCAGCAGCCCCCTGAACAGGGGAGATACGCAGTATTTT. Protein product: CASSPLNRGDTQYF. The chain carries TRBV6-5 and TRBJ2-3, with 7 bases aligning to TRBD1. The CDR3 spans 14 residues. Trimming took 6 bases from V and 5 from J; bases not matched to a gene: 8. Germline CDR1 MNHEY, CDR2 SVGAGI.

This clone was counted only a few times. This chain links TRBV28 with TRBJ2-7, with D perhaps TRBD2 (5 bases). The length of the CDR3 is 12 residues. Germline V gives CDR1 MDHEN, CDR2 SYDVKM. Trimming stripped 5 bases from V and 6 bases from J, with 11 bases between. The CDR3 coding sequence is TGTGCCAGCAGTGCAGGACGGGGCGAGCAGTACTTC. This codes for CASSAGRGEQYF.

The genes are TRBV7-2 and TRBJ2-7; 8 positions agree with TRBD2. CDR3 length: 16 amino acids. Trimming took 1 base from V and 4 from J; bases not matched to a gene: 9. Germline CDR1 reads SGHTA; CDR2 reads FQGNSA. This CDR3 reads CASSLVRTSGSYEQYF. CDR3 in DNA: TGTGCCAGCAGCTTAGTTCGGACCAGCGGGAGTTACGAGCAGTACTTC.

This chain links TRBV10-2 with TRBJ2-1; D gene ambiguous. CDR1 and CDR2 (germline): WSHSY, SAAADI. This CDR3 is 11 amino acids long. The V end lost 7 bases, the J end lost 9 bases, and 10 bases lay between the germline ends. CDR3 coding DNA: TGCGCCAGCACCCTAGACGTTGAGCAGTTCTTC. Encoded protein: CASTLDVEQFF.

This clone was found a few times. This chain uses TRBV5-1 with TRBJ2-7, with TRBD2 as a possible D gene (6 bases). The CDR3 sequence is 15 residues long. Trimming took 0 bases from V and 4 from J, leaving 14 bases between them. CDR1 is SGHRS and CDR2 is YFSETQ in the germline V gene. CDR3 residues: CASSLAGAGQYEQYF. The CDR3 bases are TGCGCCAGCAGCTTGGCCGGGGCGGGGCAATACGAGCAGTACTTC.

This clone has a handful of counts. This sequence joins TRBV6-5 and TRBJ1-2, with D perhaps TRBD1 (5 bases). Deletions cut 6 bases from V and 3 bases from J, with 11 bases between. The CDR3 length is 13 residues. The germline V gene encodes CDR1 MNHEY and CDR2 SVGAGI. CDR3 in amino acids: CASSRAGYYGYTF. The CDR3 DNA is TGTGCCAGCAGCCGGGCAGGGTACTATGGCTACACCTTC.

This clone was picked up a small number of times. The CDR3 is CASSPRDRVTEAFF. In nucleotides, the CDR3 is TGTGCCAGCAGCCCCCGGGACAGGGTCACTGAAGCTTTCTTT. This chain uses TRBV7-6 with TRBJ1-1; TRBD1 matches at 9 bases. The CDR3 covers 14 residues. V shed 5 bases, J shed 4 bases, and the junction held 5 bases outside the gene matches. The germline V gene encodes CDR1 SGHVS and CDR2 FNYEAQ. Together with reference TRBV7-6 and TRBJ1-1, the CDR3 gives the full variable domain: GAGVSQSPRYKVTKRGQDVALRCDPISGHVSLYWYRQALGQGPEFLTYFNYEAQQDKSGLPNDRFSAERPEGSISTLTIQRTEQRDSAMYRCASSPRDRVTEAFFGQGTRLTVV.

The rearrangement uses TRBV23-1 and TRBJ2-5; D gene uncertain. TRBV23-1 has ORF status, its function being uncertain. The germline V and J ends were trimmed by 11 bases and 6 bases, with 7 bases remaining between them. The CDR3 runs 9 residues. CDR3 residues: CAPTQTQYF. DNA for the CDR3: TGCGCCCCTACCCAGACCCAGTACTTC.